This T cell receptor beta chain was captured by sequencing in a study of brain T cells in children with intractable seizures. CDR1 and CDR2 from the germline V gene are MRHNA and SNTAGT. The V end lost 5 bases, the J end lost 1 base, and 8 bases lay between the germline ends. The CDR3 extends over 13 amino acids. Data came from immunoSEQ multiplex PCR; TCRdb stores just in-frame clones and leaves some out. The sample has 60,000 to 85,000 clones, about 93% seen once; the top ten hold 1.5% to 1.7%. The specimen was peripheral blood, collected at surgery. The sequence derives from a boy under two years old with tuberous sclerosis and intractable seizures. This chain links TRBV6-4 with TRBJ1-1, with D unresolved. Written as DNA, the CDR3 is TGTGCCAGCAGTTTTGAGACGAACACTGAAGCTTTCTTT. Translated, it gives CASSFETNTEAFF.